Listed below are T cell receptor beta chains from one sample, sequenced in a study of CD8 T cells in Susac syndrome. MiXCR, run by TCRdb on the immunoSEQ multiplex PCR reads, gives a single entry per CDR3 protein. The sample includes over 95,000 distinct CDR3 sequences, around 90% of them seen just once. Sequencing was carried out using CD4+ T cells from PBMCs. These receptors came from a human donor in good health. Both conserved end residues are part of each CDR3. The order of the fields is CDR3 length, clone size, V gene, J gene, D gene, CDR3 protein, CDR3 DNA. A D gene is named only where the DNA matches it firmly. Expanded clones are given a class, and other clones once, few, many or no size at all.

>8|NA|TRBV25-1|TRBJ2-7|NA
CASYEQYF
TGTGCCAGCTACGAGCAGTACTTC
>14|NA|TRBV3-1|TRBJ1-1|NA
CASSQGGPNTEAFF
TGTGCCAGCAGCCAAGGGGGCCCAAACACTGAAGCTTTCTTT
>16|NA|TRBV4-3|TRBJ1-2|NA
CASSQDWRQENYGYTF
TGCGCCAGCAGCCAAGATTGGAGACAGGAAAACTATGGCTACACCTTC
>14|NA|TRBV25-1|TRBJ2-3|NA
CASSEYPGLDTQYF
TGTGCCAGCAGTGAATACCCGGGACTAGATACGCAGTATTTT
>15|once|TRBV7-2|TRBJ1-2|NA
CASSQGVGTRWGYTF
TGTGCCAGCAGCCAGGGTGTGGGTACAAGATGGGGCTACACCTTC
>12|NA|TRBV7-9|TRBJ1-1|NA
CASSAGRTEAFF
TGTGCCAGCAGCGCTGGCAGGACTGAAGCTTTCTTT
>14|NA|TRBV5-1|TRBJ1-3|TRBD1
CASSRTGAGNTIYF
TGCGCCAGCAGCCGTACAGGGGCGGGAAACACCATATATTTT
>16|NA|TRBV7-9|TRBJ2-3|TRBD2
CASSFGTSGYTDTQYF
TGTGCCAGCAGCTTCGGGACTAGCGGCTACACAGATACGCAGTATTTT
>11|NA|TRBV9|TRBJ2-2|NA
CASSGSGELFF
TGTGCCAGCAGCGGCTCCGGGGAGCTGTTTTTT
>15|few|TRBV19|TRBJ2-6|NA
CASSIGLSGANVLTF
TGTGCCAGTAGTATAGGCCTCTCTGGGGCCAACGTCCTGACTTTC
>15|NA|TRBV7-2|TRBJ2-2|NA
CASSLVAVGTGELFF
TGTGCCAGCAGCTTAGTGGCCGTAGGCACCGGGGAGCTGTTTTTT
>13|NA|TRBV19|TRBJ2-3|NA
CASTSASTDTQYF
TGTGCCAGTACAAGTGCCAGCACAGATACGCAGTATTTT
>14|NA|TRBV29-1|TRBJ2-5|NA
CSLSPAGIAETQYF
TGCAGCCTTTCACCCGCGGGCATTGCAGAGACCCAGTACTTC
>16|NA|TRBV18|TRBJ2-5|TRBD2
CASSPTAGVTGETQYF
TGTGCCAGCTCACCGACAGCGGGAGTGACGGGAGAGACCCAGTACTTC
>15|NA|TRBV20-1|TRBJ2-7|TRBD2
CSARDGGVAGTEQYF
TGCAGTGCTAGAGATGGTGGGGTAGCGGGAACCGAGCAGTACTTC
>17|NA|TRBV4-3|TRBJ2-1|TRBD2
CASSQDLAGGLLNEQFF
TGCGCCAGCAGCCAGGATCTAGCGGGGGGCCTACTCAATGAGCAGTTCTTC
>13|once|TRBV2|TRBJ2-5|NA
CASIGIGLETQYF
TGTGCCAGCATCGGTATAGGGCTCGAGACCCAGTACTTC
>16|NA|TRBV20-1|TRBJ1-1|NA
CSASYQSWAAGTEAFF
TGCAGTGCTAGTTATCAGTCTTGGGCGGCCGGGACTGAAGCTTTCTTT
>17|NA|TRBV6-2/TRBV6-3|TRBJ2-1|TRBD2
CASSYGTSGRAYNEQFF
TGTGCCAGCAGTTACGGGACTAGCGGGAGGGCCTACAATGAGCAGTTCTTC
>14|NA|TRBV20-1|TRBJ1-2|TRBD1
CSASWPGGNYGYTF
TGCAGTGCTAGCTGGCCAGGGGGCAACTATGGCTACACCTTC
>13|NA|TRBV15|TRBJ1-1|NA
CATSRRENTEAFF
TGTGCCACCAGCAGGAGAGAGAACACTGAAGCTTTCTTT
>14|NA|TRBV7-9|TRBJ1-2|NA
CASSLEAGRNGYTF
TGTGCCAGCAGCTTAGAGGCAGGGCGGAATGGCTACACCTTC
>13|NA|TRBV6-5|TRBJ2-7|TRBD2
CASSYTLTGGQYF
TGTGCCAGCAGTTATACTCTGACGGGGGGGCAGTACTTC